This TCR beta chain emerged from a study of molecular identifiers for immune sequencing clone quantification. Notes on the study in general: Spiked Jurkat TCR RNA equivalent to one cell was reportedly detectable in some 960,000 naive cells. It was shown that clones above 20 RNA copies held over 97% of effector molecules, but under 1% in naive cells.

The CDR3 covers 17 residues. Germline V gene lookup returns CDR1 ENHRY and CDR2 SYGVKD. Comments on this clonotype: Antigen unknown. Germline is not matched at one junction end, which may reflect a read error.

TCRdb reanalysed the PCR reads using MiXCR and keeps one entry per CDR3 protein. The sample yields more than 450,000 distinct CDR3 sequences, about 22% seen once. The sample consisted of naive CD8+ T cells from blood, with Jurkat cell RNA spiked in. Subset denoted: FACS-sorted CD8+CD4-CCR7+CD45RA+ naive T cells. The chain combines TRBV10-3 with TRBJ2-3; 11 bases are shared with TRBD2. The TCR comes from a human donor in good health. Some libraries in this study had Jurkat cell RNA spiked in. The CDR3 here is CAIRPGTSGYSTGTQYF. CDR3 DNA sequence: TGTGCCATCAGACCCGGGACTAGCGGTTATAGCACAGGTACGCAGTATTTT.